These T cell receptor beta chains were read from a single sample in a study of naive and memory T cell subsets. One entry per CDR3 protein, called by TCRdb with MiXCR from the UMI-ligation and nested PCR reads. The sample shows around 130,000 distinct CDR3 sequences, over 30% of them seen only once. Sequencing was done on a sample of central memory CD4+ T cells from blood. The receptors were sampled from a human donor in good health. Both conserved end residues are trimmed from each CDR3.

j_call	v_call	cdr3_aa
TRBJ2-3	TRBV9	ASSVGGVGSTDTQY
TRBJ1-1	TRBV11-2	ASSSGGAGTEAF
TRBJ2-3	TRBV7-3	ASSLTSPREGSTDTQY
TRBJ1-1	TRBV6-2/TRBV6-3	ASSYLGARSEAF
TRBJ1-6	TRBV20-1	SAGRQRNNSPLH
TRBJ2-3	TRBV5-1	ASSLAVSGAPDTQY
TRBJ2-5	TRBV20-1	SAPNPLAGVGETQY
TRBJ2-1	TRBV24-1	ATSDNRVVSYNEQF
TRBJ1-6	TRBV20-1	STKQGGLNSPLH
TRBJ2-3	TRBV5-1	ASSPGQAQDTQY
TRBJ2-5	TRBV11-2	ASSLSSWHEETQY
TRBJ1-1	TRBV20-1	SAGPGHGNTEAF
TRBJ2-7	TRBV28	ASSLLGSRLY
TRBJ2-4	TRBV11-2	ASSFHQANIQY
TRBJ1-5	TRBV25-1	ASSEYGGTQPQH
TRBJ2-1	TRBV3-1	ASSQHTQGEF
TRBJ2-5	TRBV3-1	ASSQRTGQETQY
TRBJ1-1	TRBV5-3	ARRLGDRNTEAF
TRBJ2-2	TRBV19	ATEGRYTGELF
TRBJ2-1	TRBV7-8	ASSLWTGGNEQF
TRBJ2-5	TRBV28	ASSLPGVKETQY
TRBJ1-3	TRBV6-2/TRBV6-3	ASRPGSSGNTIY
TRBJ2-1	TRBV28	ASTTGQGSYNEQF
TRBJ2-3	TRBV9	ASSAHPIAGASTDTQY
TRBJ2-5	TRBV30	AGVGGGIAAQY
TRBJ2-2	TRBV24-1	ATSDSLRQTGELF
TRBJ2-7	TRBV29-1	SVYGGGRYEQY
TRBJ1-2	TRBV7-2	ASSPGQGAIYGYT